Below, 17 T cell receptor beta chains from the same sample are listed, as sequenced in a study of blood T cell repertoires in COVID-19. TCRdb keeps only in-frame clones here, not all; method: immunoSEQ multiplex PCR. The sample records more than 200,000 clones, approximately 83% being singletons. The specimen sequenced was peripheral blood. The receptors originated from a man aged 35-49 years with acute or convalescent COVID-19.

CDR3 DNA sequence: TGCAGCGGGACTACAGGAGCCTACGAGCAGTACTTC. It is translated as CSGTTGAYEQYF. The chain employs TRBV29-1 and TRBJ2-7, with a tentative D call TRBD2 (6 bases). The V gene's germline CDR1 is SQVTM and CDR2 ANQGSEA. Trimming pared 7 bases from V and 2 bases from J, leaving 12 bases between. This CDR3 is 12 amino acids long.

The chain combines TRBV7-2 with TRBJ2-7; TRBD2 matches at 10 bases. CDR1 is SGHTA and CDR2 is FQGNSA in the germline V gene. The CDR3 is 17 amino acids. The trim removed 4 bases at V and 7 bases at J, leaving 16 bases unmatched. CDR3 bases: TGTGCCAGCAGCTCACCGATACAGGCTAGCGGGAGATGGGAGCAGTACTTC. It is translated as CASSSPIQASGRWEQYF.

The chain couples TRBV9 to TRBJ2-3; possible D gene TRBD2, 5 bases. The germline CDR1 and CDR2 sequences are SGDLS and YYNGEE. V was trimmed by 0 bases and J by 2 bases, leaving 10 bases between them. CDR3 length: 15 residues. The CDR3 region has the DNA TGTGCCAGCAGCGTAGCGAGCGGCCTCACAGATACGCAGTATTTT. This encodes CASSVASGLTDTQYF.

The CDR3 spells CASSLLLGELFF. The DNA of the CDR3 is TGTGCCAGCAGTTTATTACTCGGGGAGCTGTTTTTT. This rearrangement joins TRBV6-6 to TRBJ2-2; D gene ambiguous. Trimming cost V 4 bases and J 7 bases, with 7 bases left between them. This CDR3 comprises 12 residues. CDR1 and CDR2 (germline): MNHNY, SVGAGI (reference sequence).

The chain couples TRBV19 to TRBJ2-7, with D perhaps matching TRBD1 (5 bases). V lost 6 bases, J lost 3 bases, and 15 bases lay in between. This CDR3 spans 14 amino acids. Germline V gene sequence: CDR1 LNHDA, CDR2 SQIVND (reference sequence). CDR3 sequence reads: CASRVSTALYEQYF. The CDR3 coding sequence is TGTGCCAGTAGGGTCTCGACAGCGCTCTACGAGCAGTACTTC.

This clone was detected only a few times. The chain combines TRBV10-3 with TRBJ2-2, with 9 bases aligning to TRBD2. The germline gives CDR1 ENHRY, CDR2 SYGVKD. CDR3 length: 15 residues. After removal of 0 bases from V and 8 bases from J, the junction contained 4 bases not matched to a gene. CDR3: CAISESSGRVGELFF. Written as DNA, the CDR3 is TGTGCCATCAGTGAGTCTAGCGGGAGAGTTGGGGAGCTGTTTTTT.

The J gene is TRBJ1-3, the V gene TRBV11-2, with D hard to call. The V gene lost 1 base and the J gene lost 1 base, with 5 bases spanning the gap. This CDR3 has 14 amino acids. In germline, CDR1 is SGHAT, CDR2 FQNNGV. The CDR3 region is CASSLAGSGNTIYF. The CDR3 bases are TGTGCCAGCAGCTTAGCGGGATCTGGAAACACCATATATTTT. Looking up the rest from reference TRBV11-2 and TRBJ1-3 gives the full variable domain: EAGVAQSPRYKIIEKRQSVAFWCNPISGHATLYWYQQILGQGPKLLIQFQNNGVVDDSQLPKDRFSAERLKGVDSTLKIQPAKLEDSAVYLCASSLAGSGNTIYFGEGSWLTVV.

The rearrangement uses TRBV6-5 and TRBJ1-2; 8 positions agree with TRBD1. CDR1 and CDR2 (germline): MNHEY, SVGAGI. The CDR3 contains 13 residues. V lost 5 bases to trimming and J lost 8 bases; unmatched junction nucleotides: 7. CDR3 region: CASSPGQGRGYTF. The DNA for the CDR3 is TGTGCCAGCAGTCCCGGACAGGGCCGAGGCTACACCTTC.

The chain couples TRBV7-2 to TRBJ2-2, with D hard to call. V was pared by 5 bases and J by 5 bases, with 12 bases between. Germline loops: CDR1 SGHTA, CDR2 FQGNSA. The CDR3 spans 14 residues. In DNA, the CDR3 is TGTGCCAGCAGCCTCGCGCTCGGTACCGGGGAGCTGTTTTTT. Translating gives CASSLALGTGELFF.

The sample holds a few counts of this clone. The chain joins TRBV5-1 to TRBJ2-3; 7 positions agree with TRBD2. The CDR3 consists of 18 residues. Germline CDR1 and CDR2: SGHRS and YFSETQ. The V gene end was trimmed by 0 bases and the J gene end by 3 bases; junction bases not matched to a gene: 13. CDR3 nucleotides: TGCGCCAGCAGCTTGGGGACCCGCCCCGGGGGGAGGACAGATACGCAGTATTTT. Amino acids: CASSLGTRPGGRTDTQYF.

This chain joins TRBV5-6 and TRBJ2-2, with D hard to call. V shed 2 bases and J shed 8 bases, with 7 bases lying between them. The CDR3 is made up of 12 amino acids. Germline V lookup: CDR1 SGHDT, CDR2 YYEEEE. In nucleotides, the CDR3 is TGTGCCAGCAGCTTTCGGGTTGGGGAGCTGTTTTTT. Its protein product is CASSFRVGELFF.

This clone was observed once. This sequence joins TRBV19 and TRBJ1-5, with D possibly being TRBD1 (5 bases). This CDR3 has 13 residues. The germline CDR1 and CDR2 sequences are LNHDA and SQIVND (reference sequence). V lost 9 bases, J lost 1 base, and 10 bases lay in between. In nucleotides, the CDR3 is TGTGCCAGCTCTTGGGGCAGCAATCAGCCCCAGCATTTT. Amino acids: CASSWGSNQPQHF.

At least ten counts were recorded for this clone. At the DNA level, this CDR3 is encoded by other sequences in the same sample as well. The chain combines TRBV6-5 with TRBJ2-7; 7 nucleotides line up with TRBD2. This CDR3 contains 13 residues. Trimming removed 6 bases from V and 4 bases from J; junction bases left unmatched: 6. Germline V gene data show CDR1 as MNHEY and CDR2 as SVGAGI. The CDR3 DNA sequence: TGTGCCAGCAGCCTGACTAGCCGTTACGAGCAGTACTTC. Its translation is CASSLTSRYEQYF.

This sequence joins TRBV18 and TRBJ2-1, with TRBD2 identical over 8 bases. After removal of 3 bases from V and 8 bases from J, the junction contained 15 bases not matched to a gene. Germline CDR1 KGHSH, CDR2 LQKENI. CDR3 length: 17 amino acids. The CDR3 DNA reads as TGTGCCAGCTCACCGGACCTCCTCGCGGGAGGAGGGGATGAGCAGTTCTTC. This encodes CASSPDLLAGGGDEQFF.

The rearrangement links TRBV12-5 to TRBJ2-1; D is undetermined. The CDR3 loop spans 14 amino acids. Per the germline V gene, CDR1 is LGHNT and CDR2 is FRNRAP. V was shortened by 3 bases and J by 4 bases, with 10 bases between the two germline ends. The CDR3 reads CASGLNTIYNEQFF. The CDR3 bases are TGTGCTAGTGGTTTAAATACAATTTACAATGAGCAGTTCTTC.

V and J are TRBV7-9 and TRBJ2-1; tentatively, D is TRBD2 (5 bases). The CDR3 is made up of 13 amino acids. V was clipped by 3 bases and J by 7 bases, with 10 bases between them. The germline V gene has CDR1 SEHNR and CDR2 FQNEAQ (reference sequence). For the CDR3, the DNA is TGTGCCAGCAGCTTTGGCCGGACTAATGAGCAGTTCTTC. Protein product: CASSFGRTNEQFF.

The chain carries TRBV18 and TRBJ2-2, with D possibly being TRBD2 (6 bases). CDR1 is KGHSH and CDR2 is LQKENI in the germline V gene. Deletions cut 1 base from V and 8 bases from J, with 14 bases between. The CDR3 loop spans 15 amino acids. DNA of the CDR3: TGTGCCAGCTCACCACTCGGCGGGGCGGCGGGGGAGCTGTTTTTT. This encodes CASSPLGGAAGELFF.